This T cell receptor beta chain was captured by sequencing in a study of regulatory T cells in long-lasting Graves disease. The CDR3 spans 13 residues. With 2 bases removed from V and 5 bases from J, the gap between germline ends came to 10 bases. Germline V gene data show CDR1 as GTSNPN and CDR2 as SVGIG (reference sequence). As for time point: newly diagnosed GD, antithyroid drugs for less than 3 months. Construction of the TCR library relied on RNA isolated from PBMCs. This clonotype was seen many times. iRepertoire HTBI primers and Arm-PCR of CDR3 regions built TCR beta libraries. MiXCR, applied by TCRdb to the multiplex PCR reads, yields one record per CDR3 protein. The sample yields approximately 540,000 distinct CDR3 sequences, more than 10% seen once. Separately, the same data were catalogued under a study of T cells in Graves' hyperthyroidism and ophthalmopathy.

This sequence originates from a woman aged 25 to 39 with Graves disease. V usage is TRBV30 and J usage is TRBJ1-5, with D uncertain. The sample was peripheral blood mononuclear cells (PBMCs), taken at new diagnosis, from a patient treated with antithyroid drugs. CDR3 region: CAWSMGRDQPQHF. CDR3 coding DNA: TGTGCCTGGAGTATGGGCCGGGATCAGCCCCAGCATTTT.